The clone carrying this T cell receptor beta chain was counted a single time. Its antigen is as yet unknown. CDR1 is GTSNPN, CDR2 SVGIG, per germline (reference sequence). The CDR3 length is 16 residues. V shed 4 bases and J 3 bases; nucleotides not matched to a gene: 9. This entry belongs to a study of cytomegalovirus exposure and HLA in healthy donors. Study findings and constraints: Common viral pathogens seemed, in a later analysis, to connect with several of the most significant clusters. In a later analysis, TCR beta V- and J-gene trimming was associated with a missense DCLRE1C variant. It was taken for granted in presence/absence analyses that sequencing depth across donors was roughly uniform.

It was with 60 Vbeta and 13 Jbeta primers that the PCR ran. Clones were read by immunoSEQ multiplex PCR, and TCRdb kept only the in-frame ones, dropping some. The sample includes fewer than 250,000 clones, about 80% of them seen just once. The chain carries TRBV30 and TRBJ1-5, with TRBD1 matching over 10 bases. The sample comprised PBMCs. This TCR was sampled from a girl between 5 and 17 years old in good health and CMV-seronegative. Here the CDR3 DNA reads TGTGCCTGGACTAAAACCGGGACAGGGGACAATCAGCCCCAGCATTTT. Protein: CAWTKTGTGDNQPQHF.